The source of this T cell receptor (beta chain) is a study of T cells in Graves' hyperthyroidism and ophthalmopathy. Study-wide context: Peripheral blood was obtained at initial diagnosis, preceding any treatment.

This clonotype was counted at least ten times. Its antigen is currently unknown. Criteria for exclusion of patients were uncontrolled infection, other autoimmune disease, pregnancy or lactation. Used for diagnoses were clinical symptoms, serum thyroxine and TRAb, thyroid ultrasound and orbital computed tomography. Study results and caveats: Peripheral blood also featured most of the thyroid clonotypes expanded above 0.001.

Authors of the study amplified TCR beta CDR3 regions from RNA transcripts. TCR CDR3 regions were first amplified by RT-PCR with HTBI primers. TCRdb re-called the multiplex PCR reads with MiXCR, one entry per CDR3 protein. Here the sample spans a few hundred thousand distinct CDR3 sequences, less than 25% being singletons. J was trimmed by 3 bases and V by 8 bases; bases with no gene match: 12. Germline V gives CDR1 MNHEY, CDR2 SVGAGI. This CDR3 is built from 15 residues. V is TRBV6-5 and J is TRBJ2-7; TRBD1 aligns across 8 bases. Sample: blood. The TCR sequence derives from a young man with Graves' hyperthyroidism. CDR3 region: CASQTGTGPFYEQYF. In nucleotides, the CDR3 is TGTGCCAGCCAAACTGGGACAGGACCCTTCTACGAGCAGTACTTC.